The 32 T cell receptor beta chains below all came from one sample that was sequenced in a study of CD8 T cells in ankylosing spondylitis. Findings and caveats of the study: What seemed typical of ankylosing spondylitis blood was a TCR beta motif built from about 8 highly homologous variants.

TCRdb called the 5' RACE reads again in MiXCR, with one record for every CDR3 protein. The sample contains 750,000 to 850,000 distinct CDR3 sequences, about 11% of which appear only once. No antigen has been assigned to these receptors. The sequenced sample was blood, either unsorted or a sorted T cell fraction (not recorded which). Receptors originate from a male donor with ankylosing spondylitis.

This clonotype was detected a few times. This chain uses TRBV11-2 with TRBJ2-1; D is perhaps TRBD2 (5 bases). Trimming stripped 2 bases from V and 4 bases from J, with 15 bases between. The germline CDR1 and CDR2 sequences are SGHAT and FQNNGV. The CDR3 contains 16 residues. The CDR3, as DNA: TGTGCCAGCAGCTTATTAGGGCCCCGACTATACAATGAGCAGTTCTTC. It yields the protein CASSLLGPRLYNEQFF.

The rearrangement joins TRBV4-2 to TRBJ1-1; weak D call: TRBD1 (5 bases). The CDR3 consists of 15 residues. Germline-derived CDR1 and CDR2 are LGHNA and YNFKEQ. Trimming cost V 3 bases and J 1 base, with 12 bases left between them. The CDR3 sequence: CASSHRGDPNTEAFF. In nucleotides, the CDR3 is TGTGCCAGCAGCCACCGAGGGGACCCGAACACTGAAGCTTTCTTT.

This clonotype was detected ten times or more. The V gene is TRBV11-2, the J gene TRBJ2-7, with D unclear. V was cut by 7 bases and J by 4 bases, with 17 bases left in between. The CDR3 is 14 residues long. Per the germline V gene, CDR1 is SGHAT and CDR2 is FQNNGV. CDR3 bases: TGTGCCAGCACTCTAACCGGGCCCAATTACGAGCAGTACTTC. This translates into CASTLTGPNYEQYF. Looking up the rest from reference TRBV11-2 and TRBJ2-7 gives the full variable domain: EAGVAQSPRYKIIEKRQSVAFWCNPISGHATLYWYQQILGQGPKLLIQFQNNGVVDDSQLPKDRFSAERLKGVDSTLKIQPAKLEDSAVYLCASTLTGPNYEQYFGPGTRLTVT.

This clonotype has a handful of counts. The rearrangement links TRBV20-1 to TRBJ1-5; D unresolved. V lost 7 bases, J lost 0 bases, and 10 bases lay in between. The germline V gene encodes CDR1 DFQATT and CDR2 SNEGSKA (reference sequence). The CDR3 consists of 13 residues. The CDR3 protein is CSGTPDSNQPQHF. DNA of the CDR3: TGCAGTGGGACCCCCGATAGCAATCAGCCCCAGCATTTT.

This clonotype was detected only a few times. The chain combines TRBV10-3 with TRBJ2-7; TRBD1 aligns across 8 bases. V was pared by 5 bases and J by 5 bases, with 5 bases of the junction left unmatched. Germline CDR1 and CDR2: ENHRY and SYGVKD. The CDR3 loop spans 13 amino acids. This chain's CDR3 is CAISHRGAHEQYF. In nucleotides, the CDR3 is TGTGCCATCAGTCACAGGGGGGCCCACGAGCAGTACTTC.

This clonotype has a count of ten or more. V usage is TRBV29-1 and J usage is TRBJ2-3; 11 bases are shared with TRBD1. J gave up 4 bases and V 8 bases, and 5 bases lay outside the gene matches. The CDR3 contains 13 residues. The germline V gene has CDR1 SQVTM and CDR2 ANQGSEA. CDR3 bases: TGCAGCCCTAGGGGACAGGGGGCAGATACGCAGTATTTT. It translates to CSPRGQGADTQYF.

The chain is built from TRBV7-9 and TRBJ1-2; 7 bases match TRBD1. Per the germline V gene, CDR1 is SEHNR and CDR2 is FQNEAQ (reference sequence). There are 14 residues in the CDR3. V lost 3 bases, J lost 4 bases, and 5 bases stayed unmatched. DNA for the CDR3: TGTGCCAGCAGCTTCGAGGGGGCCTTCTATGGCTACACCTTC. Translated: CASSFEGAFYGYTF.

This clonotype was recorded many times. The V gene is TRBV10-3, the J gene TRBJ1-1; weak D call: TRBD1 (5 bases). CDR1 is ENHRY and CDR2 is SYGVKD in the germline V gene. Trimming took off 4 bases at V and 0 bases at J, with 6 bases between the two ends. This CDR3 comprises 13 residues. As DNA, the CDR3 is TGTGCCATCAGTGGGGGGATGAACACTGAAGCTTTCTTT. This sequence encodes CAISGGMNTEAFF.

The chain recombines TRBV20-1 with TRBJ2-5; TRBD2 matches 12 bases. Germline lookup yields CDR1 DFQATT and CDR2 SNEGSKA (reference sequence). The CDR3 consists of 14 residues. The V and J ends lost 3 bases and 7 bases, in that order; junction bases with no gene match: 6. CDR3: CSARGLAGPGTQYF. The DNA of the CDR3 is TGCAGTGCTAGGGGACTAGCGGGCCCTGGGACCCAGTACTTC.

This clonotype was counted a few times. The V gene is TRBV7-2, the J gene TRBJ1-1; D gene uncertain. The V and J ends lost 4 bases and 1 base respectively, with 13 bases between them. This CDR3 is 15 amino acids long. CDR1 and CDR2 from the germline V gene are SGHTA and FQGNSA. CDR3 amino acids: CASSSTGIQNTEAFF. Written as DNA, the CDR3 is TGTGCCAGCAGCTCTACGGGAATACAGAACACTGAAGCTTTCTTT.

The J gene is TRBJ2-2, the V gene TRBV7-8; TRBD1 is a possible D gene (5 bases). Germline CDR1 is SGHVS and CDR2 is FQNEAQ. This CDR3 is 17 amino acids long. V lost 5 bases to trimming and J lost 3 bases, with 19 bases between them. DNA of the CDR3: TGTGCCAGCAGCAAAGGGGTGACAAATCGATACACCGGGGAGCTGTTTTTT. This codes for CASSKGVTNRYTGELFF.

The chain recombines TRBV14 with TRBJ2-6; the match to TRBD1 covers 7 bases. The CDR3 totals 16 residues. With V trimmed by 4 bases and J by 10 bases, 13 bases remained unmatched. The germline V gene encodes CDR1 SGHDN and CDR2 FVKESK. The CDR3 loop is CASSPFLNRGDNVLTF. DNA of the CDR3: TGTGCCAGCAGCCCCTTTCTCAACAGGGGCGATAACGTCCTGACTTTC.

The chain's CDR3 is CSARDIRQDEKLFF. The CDR3 nucleotides are TGCAGTGCTAGAGATATTAGACAGGATGAAAAACTGTTTTTT. The chain links TRBV20-1 to TRBJ1-4; possible D gene TRBD1, 6 bases. Germline values: CDR1 DFQATT, CDR2 SNEGSKA (reference sequence). Trimming took 0 bases from V and 6 from J, leaving 11 bases between them. The CDR3 spans 14 residues.

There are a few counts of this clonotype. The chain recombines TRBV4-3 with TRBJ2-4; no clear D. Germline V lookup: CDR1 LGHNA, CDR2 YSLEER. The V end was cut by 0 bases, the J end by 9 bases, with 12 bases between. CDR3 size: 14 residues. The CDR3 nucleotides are TGCGCCAGCAGCCAAGATAGGTTTCAGGCCATTCAGTACTTC. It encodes CASSQDRFQAIQYF.

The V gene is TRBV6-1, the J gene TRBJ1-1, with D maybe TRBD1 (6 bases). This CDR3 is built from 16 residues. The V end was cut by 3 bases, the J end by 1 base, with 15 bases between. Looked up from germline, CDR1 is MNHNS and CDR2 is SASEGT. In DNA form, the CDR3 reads TGTGCCAGCAGTGAGAGGGGGACTGTTTGGAACACTGAAGCTTTCTTT. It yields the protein CASSERGTVWNTEAFF.

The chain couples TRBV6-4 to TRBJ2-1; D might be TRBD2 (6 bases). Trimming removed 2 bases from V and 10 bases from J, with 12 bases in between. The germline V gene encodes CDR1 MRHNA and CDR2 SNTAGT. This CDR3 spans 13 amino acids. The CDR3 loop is CASSDANGGEQFF. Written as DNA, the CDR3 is TGTGCCAGCAGTGACGCAAACGGGGGAGAGCAGTTCTTC.

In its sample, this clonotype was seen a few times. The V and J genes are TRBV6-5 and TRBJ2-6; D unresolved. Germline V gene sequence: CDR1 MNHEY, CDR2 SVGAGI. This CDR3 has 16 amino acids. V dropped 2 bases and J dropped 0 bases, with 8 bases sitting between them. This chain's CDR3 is CASSYDGPSGANVLTF. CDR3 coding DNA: TGTGCCAGCAGTTACGACGGTCCCTCTGGGGCCAACGTCCTGACTTTC.

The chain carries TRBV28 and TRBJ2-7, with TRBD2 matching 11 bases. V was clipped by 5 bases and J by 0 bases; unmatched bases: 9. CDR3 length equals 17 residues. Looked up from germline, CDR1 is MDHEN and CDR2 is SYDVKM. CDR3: CASSEGAGTSGSYEQYF. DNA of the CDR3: TGTGCCAGCAGTGAGGGGGCCGGGACTAGCGGCTCCTACGAGCAGTACTTC. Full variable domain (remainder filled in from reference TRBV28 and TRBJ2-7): DVKVTQSSRYLVKRTGEKVFLECVQDMDHENMFWYRQDPGLGLRLIYFSYDVKMKEKGDIPEGYSVSREKKERFSLILESASTNQTSMYLCASSEGAGTSGSYEQYFGPGTRLTVT.

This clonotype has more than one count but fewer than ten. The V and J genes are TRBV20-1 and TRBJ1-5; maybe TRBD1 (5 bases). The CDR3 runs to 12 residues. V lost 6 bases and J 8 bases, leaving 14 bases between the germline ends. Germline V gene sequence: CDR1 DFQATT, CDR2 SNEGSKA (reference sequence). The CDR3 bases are TGCAGTGCCGGGGGAACCGGAGAGCCCCAGCATTTT. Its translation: CSAGGTGEPQHF.

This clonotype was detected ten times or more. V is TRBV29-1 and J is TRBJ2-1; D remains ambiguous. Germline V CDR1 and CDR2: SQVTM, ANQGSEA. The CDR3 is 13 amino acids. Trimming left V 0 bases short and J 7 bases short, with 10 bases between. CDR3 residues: CSVEDPARNEQFF. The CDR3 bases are TGCAGCGTTGAAGATCCTGCCCGTAATGAGCAGTTCTTC.

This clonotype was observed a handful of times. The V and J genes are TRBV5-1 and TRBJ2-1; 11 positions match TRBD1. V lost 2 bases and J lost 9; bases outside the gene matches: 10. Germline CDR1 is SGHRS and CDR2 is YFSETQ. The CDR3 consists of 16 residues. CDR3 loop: CASSFPRTGGAGEQFF. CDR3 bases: TGCGCCAGCAGCTTCCCGAGGACAGGGGGCGCGGGTGAGCAGTTCTTC.

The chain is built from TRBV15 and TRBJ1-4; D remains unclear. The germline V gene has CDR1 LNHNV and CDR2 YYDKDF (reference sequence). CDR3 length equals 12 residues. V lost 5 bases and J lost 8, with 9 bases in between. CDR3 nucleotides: TGTGCCACCAGCCCCCGAGGGGAAAAACTGTTTTTT. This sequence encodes CATSPRGEKLFF. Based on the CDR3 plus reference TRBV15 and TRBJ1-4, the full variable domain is DAMVIQNPRYQVTQFGKPVTLSCSQTLNHNVMYWYQQKSSQAPKLLFHYYDKDFNNEADTPDNFQSRRPNTSFCFLDIRSPGLGDTAMYLCATSPRGEKLFFGSGTQLSVL.

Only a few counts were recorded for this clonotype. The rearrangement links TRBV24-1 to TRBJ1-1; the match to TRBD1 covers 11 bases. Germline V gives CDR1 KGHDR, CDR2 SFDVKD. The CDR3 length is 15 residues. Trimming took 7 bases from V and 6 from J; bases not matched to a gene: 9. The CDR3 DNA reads TGTGCCACCAGCAAAGGACAGGGGGCGAGGTCTGAAGCTTTCTTT. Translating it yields CATSKGQGARSEAFF.

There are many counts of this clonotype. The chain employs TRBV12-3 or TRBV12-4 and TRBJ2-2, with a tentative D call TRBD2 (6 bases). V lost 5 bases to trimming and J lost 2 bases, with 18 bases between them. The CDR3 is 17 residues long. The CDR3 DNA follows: TGTGCCAGCAGTCCCCCTAGGGGCGGGGCCAACACCGGGGAGCTGTTTTTT. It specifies CASSPPRGGANTGELFF.

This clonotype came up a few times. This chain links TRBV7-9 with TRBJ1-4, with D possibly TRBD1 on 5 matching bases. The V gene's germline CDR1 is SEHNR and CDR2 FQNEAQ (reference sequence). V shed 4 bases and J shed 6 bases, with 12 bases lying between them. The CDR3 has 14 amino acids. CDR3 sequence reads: CASSSDIYYEKLFF. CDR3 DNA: TGTGCCAGCAGCTCGGACATCTACTATGAAAAACTGTTTTTT.

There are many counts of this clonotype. CDR3 protein: CASSSILTSGRALGTDTQYF. The CDR3 DNA is TGTGCCAGCAGTTCCATCCTAACTAGCGGGAGGGCCCTCGGCACAGATACGCAGTATTTT. The rearrangement uses TRBV12-3 or TRBV12-4 and TRBJ2-3, with TRBD2 identical over 13 bases. V lost 4 bases and J lost 1; bases outside the gene matches: 14. CDR3 size: 20 residues.

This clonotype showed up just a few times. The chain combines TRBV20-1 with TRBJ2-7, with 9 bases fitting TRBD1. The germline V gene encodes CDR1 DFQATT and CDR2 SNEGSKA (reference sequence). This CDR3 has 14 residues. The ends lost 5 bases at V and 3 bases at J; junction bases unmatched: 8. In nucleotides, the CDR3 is TGCAGTGCTCTCCGCCGGGACAGGGACTACGAGCAGTACTTC. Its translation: CSALRRDRDYEQYF.

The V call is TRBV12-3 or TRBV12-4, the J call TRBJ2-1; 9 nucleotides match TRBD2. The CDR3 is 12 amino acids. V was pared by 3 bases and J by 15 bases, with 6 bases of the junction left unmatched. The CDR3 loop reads CASSFRTSVRFF. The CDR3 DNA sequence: TGTGCCAGCAGTTTTCGGACTAGCGTTCGGTTCTTC.

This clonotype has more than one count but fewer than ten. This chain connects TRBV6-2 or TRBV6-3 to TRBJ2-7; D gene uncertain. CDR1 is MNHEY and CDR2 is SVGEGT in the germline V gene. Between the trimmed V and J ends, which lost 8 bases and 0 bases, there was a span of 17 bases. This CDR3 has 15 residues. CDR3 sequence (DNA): TGTGCCAGCCGCGATCCGAGGACGGACTCCTACGAGCAGTACTTC. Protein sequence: CASRDPRTDSYEQYF.

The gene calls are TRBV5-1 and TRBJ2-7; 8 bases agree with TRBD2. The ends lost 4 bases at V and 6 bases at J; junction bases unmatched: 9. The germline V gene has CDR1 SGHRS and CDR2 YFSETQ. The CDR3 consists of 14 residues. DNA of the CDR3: TGCGCCAGCAGCCCGGACCGGGGGGGCAGCGAGCAGTACTTC. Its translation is CASSPDRGGSEQYF.

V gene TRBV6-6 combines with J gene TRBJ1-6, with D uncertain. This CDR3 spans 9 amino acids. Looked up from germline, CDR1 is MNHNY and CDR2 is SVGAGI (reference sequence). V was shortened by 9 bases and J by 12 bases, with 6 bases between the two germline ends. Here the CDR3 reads CASAEPLHF. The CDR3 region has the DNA TGTGCCAGTGCAGAACCCCTCCACTTT.

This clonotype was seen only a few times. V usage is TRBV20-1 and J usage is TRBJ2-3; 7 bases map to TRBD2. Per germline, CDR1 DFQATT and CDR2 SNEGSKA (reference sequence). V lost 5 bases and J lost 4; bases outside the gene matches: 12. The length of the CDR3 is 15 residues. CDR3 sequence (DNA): TGCAGTGCTGAGGGCGAGCGGGGCCCCCCAGATACGCAGTATTTT. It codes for CSAEGERGPPDTQYF.